These 32 T cell receptor beta chains came from one sample sequenced in a study of T cells in Graves' hyperthyroidism and ophthalmopathy. The source material, RNA transcripts, was used to amplify TCR beta CDR3 regions. The primer set for the first-round RT-PCR of the TCR CDR3 was HTBI. In TCRdb, the multiplex PCR reads were re-called with MiXCR into one record per CDR3 protein. Seen here are more than 350,000 distinct CDR3 sequences, about 16% observed once, and the top ten hold about 20%. The sequenced material came from blood. Receptors were obtained from a woman aged 55-75 years with Graves' ophthalmopathy.

The CDR3 nucleotides are TGTGCCAGCAGTTTTGTCACCGGGGAGCTGTTTTTT. Protein sequence: CASSFVTGELFF. The V and J genes are TRBV12-3 or TRBV12-4 and TRBJ2-2; D not certain. Trimming shortened V by 3 bases and J by 4 bases, and 3 bases separated the two germline ends. This CDR3 contains 12 residues.

This clonotype was seen a handful of times. CDR3: CATRGGGEEIGETQYF. In nucleotides, the CDR3 is TGTGCCACCAGGGGGGGGGGGGAAGAGATAGGAGAGACCCAGTACTTC. The V gene is TRBV24-1, the J gene TRBJ2-5; 7 nucleotides match TRBD2. Germline V gene sequence: CDR1 KGHDR, CDR2 SFDVKD. There are 16 residues in the CDR3. The V segment lost 7 bases and the J segment 4 bases; nucleotides outside the gene matches: 14.

This clonotype was picked up many times. This chain links TRBV6-1 with TRBJ2-7, with TRBD1 matching 9 bases. The CDR3 consists of 16 residues. The trim removed 5 bases at V and 5 bases at J, leaving 13 bases unmatched. The germline V gene has CDR1 MNHNS and CDR2 SASEGT. CDR3 sequence: CASSFEYGTGNNEQYF. The CDR3 DNA follows: TGTGCCAGCAGTTTTGAATATGGGACAGGGAACAACGAGCAGTACTTC.

This clonotype was counted ten times or more. The chain combines TRBV7-2 with TRBJ2-5; 7 positions match TRBD2. Per the germline V gene, CDR1 is SGHTA and CDR2 is FQGNSA. The CDR3 has 14 amino acids. The V segment lost 5 bases and the J segment 7 bases; nucleotides outside the gene matches: 10. The CDR3 DNA reads as TGTGCCAGCAGCCCCTCGGGAGGCCGTGGGACCCAGTACTTC. It codes for CASSPSGGRGTQYF.

This clonotype came up once. The chain joins TRBV7-6 to TRBJ1-1; maybe TRBD1 (5 bases). The V gene lost 2 bases and the J gene lost 7 bases, with 8 bases spanning the gap. The germline CDR1 and CDR2 sequences are SGHVS and FNYEAQ. The CDR3 extends over 12 amino acids. The CDR3: CASSLIQGEAFF. CDR3 bases: TGTGCCAGCAGCTTAATCCAGGGTGAAGCTTTCTTT.

To note about this clonotype: A much larger clone is a single base away; this may be a read error. The rearrangement links TRBV2 to TRBJ1-4; no reliable D call. This CDR3 spans 15 amino acids. Germline V gives CDR1 SNHLY, CDR2 FYNNEI. This CDR3 reads CASSLGGATNKKLFF. In DNA, the CDR3 is TGTGCCAGCAGCCTCGGTGGAGCAACTAATAAAAAACTGTTTTTT. Full variable domain (outside the CDR3, taken from reference TRBV2 and TRBJ1-4): EPEVTQTPSHQVTQMGQEVILRCVPISNHLYFYWYRQILGQKVEFLVSFYNNEISEKSEIFDDQFSVERPDGSNFTLKIRSTKLEDSAMYFCASSLGGATNKKLFFGSGTQLSVL.

The table lists this clonotype with a few counts. V and J are TRBV6-2 or TRBV6-3 and TRBJ1-5; no reliable D call. Trimming took off 0 bases at V and 0 bases at J, with 18 bases between the two ends. This CDR3 region has 19 residues. Germline V gene data show CDR1 as MNHEY and CDR2 as SVGEGT. In nucleotides, the CDR3 is TGTGCCAGCAGTTACTCGAACGAGCCCGCACTATATAGCAATCAGCCCCAGCATTTT. Its translation is CASSYSNEPALYSNQPQHF.

V usage is TRBV27 and J usage is TRBJ2-6; the match to TRBD2 covers 10 bases. After removal of 5 bases from V and 0 bases from J, the junction contained 7 bases not matched to a gene. Germline V lookup: CDR1 MNHEY, CDR2 SMNVEV (reference sequence). The CDR3 length is 18 residues. CDR3 region: CASSPLLAGSSGANVLTF. The CDR3 DNA is TGTGCCAGCAGTCCCCTACTAGCGGGAAGCTCTGGGGCCAACGTCCTGACTTTC. Complete variable domain (other parts from reference TRBV27 and TRBJ2-6): EAQVTQNPRYLITVTGKKLTVTCSQNMNHEYMSWYRQDPGLGLRQIYYSMNVEVTDKGDVPEGYKVSRKEKRNFPLILESPSPNQTSLYFCASSPLLAGSSGANVLTFGAGSRLTVL.

The chain joins TRBV7-9 to TRBJ1-1; no clear D gene. Looked up from germline, CDR1 is SEHNR and CDR2 is FQNEAQ (reference sequence). The V gene lost 0 bases and the J gene lost 1 base, with 6 bases spanning the gap. CDR3 length: 14 amino acids. Here the CDR3 DNA reads TGTGCCAGCAGCTTAGCTTGGGAGAACACTGAAGCTTTCTTT. As protein: CASSLAWENTEAFF.

The chain has TRBV27 and TRBJ1-6; D might be TRBD1 (6 bases). The length of the CDR3 is 15 residues. V gave up 0 bases and J gave up 10 bases, with 13 bases separating them. CDR1 and CDR2 (germline): MNHEY, SMNVEV (reference sequence). The CDR3 loop is CASSLSGQLGSPLHF. CDR3 sequence (DNA): TGTGCCAGCAGTTTATCCGGACAGCTTGGATCACCCCTCCACTTT.

This clonotype was detected a few times. This rearrangement joins TRBV24-1 to TRBJ2-5; 14 positions agree with TRBD2. V gave up 0 bases and J gave up 5 bases; unmatched junction bases: 13. Germline CDR1 and CDR2: KGHDR and SFDVKD. This CDR3 is built from 20 residues. The CDR3 DNA is TGTGCCACCAGTGATTTGCGGGCCCTGACTAGCGGGAGGGCCGAGGAGACCCAGTACTTC. Translating gives CATSDLRALTSGRAEETQYF.

This clonotype was seen many times. The chain carries TRBV20-1 and TRBJ2-7, with 8 bases matching TRBD2. Germline V lookup: CDR1 DFQATT, CDR2 SNEGSKA (reference sequence). The CDR3 runs 14 residues. V gave up 6 bases and J gave up 0 bases; unmatched junction bases: 7. CDR3 in amino acids: CSATGTRSSYEQYF. The CDR3 coding sequence is TGCAGTGCAACCGGGACTAGAAGCTCCTACGAGCAGTACTTC.

This clonotype showed up many times. The chain is built from TRBV20-1 and TRBJ2-3; no clear D. This CDR3 spans 12 amino acids. Germline V CDR1 and CDR2: DFQATT, SNEGSKA (reference sequence). V gave up 3 bases and J gave up 2 bases, with 6 bases separating them. CDR3 nucleotides: TGCAGTGCTAGTCCTTCCACAGATACGCAGTATTTT. Its translation is CSASPSTDTQYF.

This clonotype was detected many times. This sequence joins TRBV3-1 and TRBJ2-2, with 8 bases that match TRBD1. CDR3 size: 15 residues. In germline, CDR1 is LGHDT, CDR2 YNNKEL (reference sequence). Losses at the gene ends were 1 base for V and 4 bases for J; bases not matched to a gene: 2. The CDR3 nucleotides are TGTGCCAGCAGCCAAGGGACAGGGTCCACCGGGGAGCTGTTTTTT. The encoded protein is CASSQGTGSTGELFF.

This clonotype was seen only a few times. The chain combines TRBV12-5 with TRBJ2-2; 9 bases agree with TRBD1. The CDR3 totals 21 residues. J was trimmed by 4 bases and V by 5 bases; bases with no gene match: 23. Germline V gives CDR1 LGHNT, CDR2 FRNRAP. The CDR3 loop reads CASGRTGTGSDWRRGTGELFF. The CDR3, as DNA: TGTGCTAGTGGTAGGACCGGGACAGGGTCGGACTGGCGGAGGGGCACCGGGGAGCTGTTTTTT. Variable domain in full (rest from reference TRBV12-5 and TRBJ2-2): DARVTQTPRHKVTEMGQEVTMRCQPILGHNTVFWYRQTMMQGLELLAYFRNRAPLDDSGMPKDRFSAEMPDATLATLKIQPSEPRDSAVYFCASGRTGTGSDWRRGTGELFFGEGSRLTVL.

The chain joins TRBV12-3 or TRBV12-4 to TRBJ2-3, with TRBD2 matching 7 bases. The CDR3 extends over 15 amino acids. Trimming removed 1 base from V and 7 bases from J; junction bases left unmatched: 8. CDR3 bases: TGTGCCAGCAGTTTAGGGGGCGGGGGTTACAATACGCAGTATTTT. Its translation is CASSLGGGGYNTQYF.

V usage is TRBV4-1 and J usage is TRBJ1-2; no firm D call. V shed 1 base and J shed 0 bases, with 6 bases lying between them. The CDR3 has 14 amino acids. From germline, CDR1 is MGHRA and CDR2 YSYEKL. Written as DNA, the CDR3 is TGCGCCAGCAGCCAAGGGACGGCTAACTATGGCTACACCTTC. Amino acids: CASSQGTANYGYTF.

In this sample, this clonotype turned up many times. The chain recombines TRBV28 with TRBJ2-5, with D perhaps TRBD1 (6 bases). V shed 6 bases and J shed 0 bases, with 11 bases lying between them. Germline assignment: CDR1 MDHEN and CDR2 SYDVKM. There are 14 residues in the CDR3. Written as DNA, the CDR3 is TGTGCCAGCAGACCAACAGGGTACCAAGAGACCCAGTACTTC. This sequence encodes CASRPTGYQETQYF.

Many counts were recorded for this clonotype. The V and J genes are TRBV12-3 or TRBV12-4 and TRBJ2-3; 7 bases agree with TRBD2. The J segment lost 1 base and the V segment lost 2 bases, leaving 9 bases of the junction unmatched. The CDR3 totals 17 residues. In DNA form, the CDR3 reads TGTGCCAGCAGTTTAATTGGGTCTAGCGGTGGCACAGATACGCAGTATTTT. Translating it yields CASSLIGSSGGTDTQYF.

The gene calls are TRBV4-1 and TRBJ2-3, with 12 bases fitting TRBD2. The ends lost 0 bases at V and 5 bases at J; junction bases unmatched: 12. The germline V gene has CDR1 MGHRA and CDR2 YSYEKL. The CDR3 is made up of 19 amino acids. The CDR3 sequence is CASSQDEGLAGTAVDTQYF. Written as DNA, the CDR3 is TGCGCCAGCAGCCAAGATGAGGGACTAGCGGGTACCGCAGTAGATACGCAGTATTTT.

The V gene is TRBV9, the J gene TRBJ1-2, with D unresolved. V was pared by 4 bases and J by 5 bases, with 15 bases between. The CDR3 runs 14 residues. CDR1 is SGDLS and CDR2 is YYNGEE in the germline V gene. CDR3 in DNA: TGTGCCAGCAGCCTCACGACGGAGGCGTATGGCTACACCTTC. Encoded protein: CASSLTTEAYGYTF.

This clonotype was counted many times. The chain has TRBV20-1 and TRBJ1-1, with unresolved D. Trimming pared 0 bases from V and 1 base from J, leaving 9 bases between. Germline V gene lookup returns CDR1 DFQATT and CDR2 SNEGSKA (reference sequence). This CDR3 has 14 amino acids. The CDR3 loop is CSAREGAGNTEAFF. Here the CDR3 DNA reads TGCAGTGCTAGAGAAGGAGCGGGGAACACTGAAGCTTTCTTT.

This clonotype was counted many times. The rearrangement links TRBV28 to TRBJ2-5, with TRBD1 matching 10 bases. Losses at the gene ends were 5 bases for V and 5 bases for J; bases not matched to a gene: 5. Germline V gene lookup returns CDR1 MDHEN and CDR2 SYDVKM. This CDR3 has 14 amino acids. CDR3 protein: CASSRQGAYETQYF. The CDR3 bases are TGTGCCAGCAGTAGACAGGGGGCTTATGAGACCCAGTACTTC.

This clonotype came up many times. The genes are TRBV7-7 and TRBJ2-2, with TRBD1 as a possible D gene (5 bases). This CDR3 is built from 14 residues. Trimming took 4 bases from V and 4 from J, leaving 10 bases between them. In germline, CDR1 is SSHAT, CDR2 FNYEAQ (reference sequence). CDR3 nucleotides: TGTGCCAGCAGCTCCCAGGGAATCACCGGGGAGCTGTTTTTT. It codes for CASSSQGITGELFF.

This chain joins TRBV5-4 and TRBJ2-2; D is unresolved. V lost 0 bases and J lost 3, with 6 bases in between. Germline V gene lookup returns CDR1 SGHNT and CDR2 YYREEE (reference sequence). The CDR3 extends over 14 amino acids. CDR3 amino acids: CASSLGGDTGELFF. The CDR3 nucleotides read TGTGCCAGCAGCTTGGGTGGGGACACCGGGGAGCTGTTTTTT.

This clonotype was seen only a few times. The chain carries TRBV28 and TRBJ1-1, with D hard to call. CDR1 is MDHEN and CDR2 is SYDVKM in the germline V gene. V was cut by 5 bases and J by 1 base, with 11 bases left in between. The CDR3 spans 14 residues. The CDR3 nucleotides are TGTGCCAGCAGTGCCCACAGAGGGAACACTGAAGCTTTCTTT. Translated, it gives CASSAHRGNTEAFF.

At least ten counts were recorded for this clonotype. The chain carries TRBV7-2 and TRBJ2-3; 8 bases match TRBD2. The J segment lost 2 bases and the V segment lost 6 bases, leaving 7 bases of the junction unmatched. The CDR3 has 15 amino acids. From germline, CDR1 is SGHTA and CDR2 FQGNSA. CDR3 DNA: TGTGCCAGCAGGATGGGTAGCGGGAACACAGATACGCAGTATTTT. This codes for CASRMGSGNTDTQYF.

This clonotype was seen repeatedly, ten times or more. The rearrangement joins TRBV29-1 to TRBJ2-2, with TRBD2 matching over 10 bases. CDR1 and CDR2 (germline): SQVTM, ANQGSEA. V lost 0 bases, J lost 5 bases, and 3 bases stayed unmatched. The CDR3 sequence is 15 residues long. In DNA, the CDR3 is TGCAGCGTTGAAGATGGAGCGGGAGGGACCGGGGAGCTGTTTTTT. This encodes CSVEDGAGGTGELFF.

This clonotype was detected ten times or more. The chain couples TRBV18 to TRBJ2-1; D gene unclear. Germline loops: CDR1 KGHSH, CDR2 LQKENI. This CDR3 is built from 14 residues. Trimming took off 1 base at V and 0 bases at J, with 4 bases between the two ends. The CDR3 spells CASSPRDSYNEQFF. CDR3 bases: TGTGCCAGCTCACCACGCGACTCCTACAATGAGCAGTTCTTC.

This clonotype has a count of ten or more. This chain uses TRBV3-1 with TRBJ2-7; TRBD1 might be the D (5 bases). Per the germline V gene, CDR1 is LGHDT and CDR2 is YNNKEL (reference sequence). Trimming pared 4 bases from V and 6 bases from J, leaving 16 bases between. This CDR3 contains 14 residues. CDR3 in amino acids: CASSPLRGNSEQYF. The CDR3 region has the DNA TGTGCCAGCAGCCCCCTTAGGGGTAATAGCGAGCAGTACTTC.

This clonotype appeared a few times. The CDR3 region has the DNA TGTGCCAGCAGCCTAGACAGGGGGAGTAGCTGGTCCTACAATGAGCAGTTCTTC. It yields the protein CASSLDRGSSWSYNEQFF. The chain links TRBV7-9 to TRBJ2-1; TRBD1 matches at 9 bases. The germline gives CDR1 SEHNR, CDR2 FQNEAQ (reference sequence). CDR3 length equals 18 residues. The V and J ends lost 5 bases and 1 base, in that order; junction bases with no gene match: 12.

The chain uses TRBV27 and TRBJ2-7, with 13 bases identical to TRBD2. The CDR3 is 16 residues long. The V gene end was trimmed by 5 bases and the J gene end by 4 bases; junction bases not matched to a gene: 8. Germline values: CDR1 MNHEY, CDR2 SMNVEV (reference sequence). CDR3 DNA sequence: TGTGCCAGCAGTCCTAGGACTAGCGGGAGATGGTACGAGCAGTACTTC. Residues: CASSPRTSGRWYEQYF.